This entry is about one TCR beta chain. Its matching antigen is unknown. At one end, the junction sequence differs from germline, possibly due to a read error. Sequenced material consisted of expressed TCRB transcripts (all of the isolated RNA was reverse transcribed). About 3.5 million reads per sample on average were obtained from naive, central memory and regulatory T cell samples. Profiled with immunoSEQ multiplex PCR; TCRdb holds only in-frame clones, not every one. The sample lists hundreds of thousands of clones; less than 20% were seen once. This record belongs to a study of beta chain features in type 1 diabetes. From germline, CDR1 is SGHTA and CDR2 FQGNSA. There are 16 residues in the CDR3. Populations obtained by sorting all exceeded 95% purity. Study observations and caveats: High-TCR-expressing cells could be over-represented by cDNA sequencing. Moderately but significantly shorter TCRB CDR3s were found in Type 1 diabetes patients in all four CD4+ subsets.

The chain uses TRBV7-2 and TRBJ1-3; tentative D call: TRBD1 (6 bases). The sequence derives from a man younger than 35 in good health. Sequencing was performed on naive CD4+ T cells from blood. The CDR3 sequence is CASSPQGRGSRNTIYF. In DNA, the CDR3 is TGTGCCAGCAGCCCACAGGGCAGGGGCTCTCGAAACACCATATATTTT.